The 18 T cell receptor beta chains given below trace back to one sample, sequenced in a study of T cells after yellow fever vaccination. One entry per CDR3 protein, called by TCRdb with MiXCR from the 5' RACE reads. The sample records about 160,000 distinct CDR3 sequences, around 7% being singletons. Sample: CD4+ T cells sorted from PBMCs, taken 5 to 6 days after the first yellow fever vaccination. The receptor set was obtained from a man in his late teens or twenties who received the YFV17D yellow fever vaccine.

Ten or more counts support this clonotype. V and J are TRBV24-1 and TRBJ1-2; D gene uncertain. The germline gives CDR1 KGHDR, CDR2 SFDVKD. This CDR3 comprises 15 residues. V was clipped by 4 bases and J by 4 bases, with 15 bases between them. The CDR3 is CATSESASTPYGYTF. DNA for the CDR3: TGTGCCACCAGTGAATCGGCCTCGACCCCCTATGGCTACACCTTC.

This clonotype was counted only a few times. This chain connects TRBV12-3 or TRBV12-4 to TRBJ1-5; the match to TRBD1 covers 9 bases. J lost 0 bases, V lost 6 bases, and 15 bases had no gene match. CDR3 size: 19 residues. The DNA of the CDR3 is TGTGCCAGCAGCCCAGACAGGGGGACGGTACTTTATAGCAATCAGCCCCAGCATTTT. It codes for CASSPDRGTVLYSNQPQHF.

The chain recombines TRBV20-1 with TRBJ2-5; D may be TRBD1 (6 bases). Trimming cost V 7 bases and J 4 bases, with 13 bases left between them. Germline V gene data show CDR1 as DFQATT and CDR2 as SNEGSKA (reference sequence). The CDR3 is 12 residues long. The CDR3: CSVTGEAETQYF. The DNA of the CDR3 is TGCAGTGTGACAGGAGAGGCAGAGACCCAGTACTTC.

This clonotype was seen ten or more times. The chain carries TRBV6-4 and TRBJ2-1, with 11 bases fitting TRBD2. J gave up 7 bases and V 4 bases, and 6 bases lay outside the gene matches. CDR1 MRHNA and CDR2 SNTAGT come from the germline V gene. The CDR3 contains 15 residues. The CDR3 region has the DNA TGTGCCAGCAGTGCCACTAGCGGGGGTTTAAATGAGCAGTTCTTC. This gives the protein CASSATSGGLNEQFF.

In its sample, this clonotype was seen many times. The chain links TRBV7-2 to TRBJ2-7, with D tentatively TRBD1 or TRBD2 (5 bases each). Deletions cut 7 bases from V and 1 base from J, with 14 bases between. This CDR3 contains 14 residues. The germline CDR1 and CDR2 sequences are SGHTA and FQGNSA. CDR3 DNA: TGTGCCAGCACCAGGGACCCCACATCCTACGAGCAGTACTTC. The encoded protein is CASTRDPTSYEQYF.

This clonotype was detected ten times or more. The V gene is TRBV5-1, the J gene TRBJ2-1; D is ambiguous. From germline, CDR1 is SGHRS and CDR2 YFSETQ. V lost 3 bases to trimming and J lost 5 bases, with 9 bases between them. The CDR3 totals 13 residues. CDR3 sequence reads: CASSSGPNNEQFF. The DNA of the CDR3 is TGCGCCAGCAGCTCTGGGCCCAACAATGAGCAGTTCTTC.

The rearrangement joins TRBV28 to TRBJ2-3; D is perhaps TRBD1 (7 bases). Germline CDR1 MDHEN, CDR2 SYDVKM. This CDR3 has 16 residues. Trimming left V 4 bases short and J 4 bases short, with 18 bases between. The CDR3 is CASSSLTGRSPDTQYF. CDR3 in DNA: TGTGCCAGCAGTTCGTTGACAGGGAGGTCCCCAGATACGCAGTATTTT.

This chain connects TRBV7-2 to TRBJ2-5, with unresolved D. The CDR3 covers 14 residues. The germline V gene encodes CDR1 SGHTA and CDR2 FQGNSA. V lost 1 base and J lost 3, with 9 bases in between. The CDR3, as DNA: TGTGCCAGCAGCTTAGGGGGTCATGAAGAGACCCAGTACTTC. This translates into CASSLGGHEETQYF.

This clonotype was seen at least ten times. The V gene is TRBV4-2, the J gene TRBJ2-1; 14 bases map to TRBD2. The CDR3 extends over 17 amino acids. Trimming took 4 bases from V and 8 from J; bases not matched to a gene: 10. The germline CDR1 and CDR2 sequences are LGHNA and YNFKEQ. The CDR3 nucleotides are TGTGCCAGCAGCCTCTCAACCGGGACTAGCGGGGGTGATGAGCAGTTCTTC. Its protein product is CASSLSTGTSGGDEQFF.

This clonotype was observed at least ten times. This sequence joins TRBV19 and TRBJ1-2, with 10 bases identical to TRBD1. This CDR3 comprises 17 residues. V shed 3 bases and J 4 bases; nucleotides not matched to a gene: 11. Germline V gives CDR1 LNHDA, CDR2 SQIVND (reference sequence). The CDR3 nucleotides are TGTGCCAGTAGTATTGGAACTGGACAGGGGGTCGCCTATGGCTACACCTTC. This sequence encodes CASSIGTGQGVAYGYTF.

V and J are TRBV20-1 and TRBJ2-2, with 9 bases matching TRBD1. V was pared by 1 base and J by 7 bases, with 7 bases of the junction left unmatched. Looked up from germline, CDR1 is DFQATT and CDR2 is SNEGSKA (reference sequence). The CDR3 extends over 15 amino acids. The CDR3 here is CSARAPTGGIGELFF. CDR3 DNA sequence: TGCAGTGCTAGAGCACCGACAGGGGGAATCGGGGAGCTGTTTTTT.

CDR3 DNA: TGTGCCAGCAGTTACCCGGGGAGTACGCAGTATTTT. It translates to CASSYPGSTQYF. The J gene is TRBJ2-3, the V gene TRBV6-5, with TRBD2 as a possible D gene (5 bases). The V gene's germline CDR1 is MNHEY and CDR2 SVGAGI. The ends were cut back, 2 bases at V and 8 bases at J, with 8 bases in the middle. This CDR3 contains 12 residues.

This clonotype was picked up a small number of times. The V gene is TRBV7-3, the J gene TRBJ2-1; TRBD2 agrees at 10 bases. This CDR3 comprises 16 residues. V shed 3 bases and J 4 bases; nucleotides not matched to a gene: 6. CDR1 and CDR2 (germline): SGHTA, FQGTGA. As DNA, the CDR3 is TGTGCCAGCAGCTTGAGAAGCGGGGGGGGGTACAATGAGCAGTTCTTC. Residues: CASSLRSGGGYNEQFF.

This chain joins TRBV19 and TRBJ1-5, with 7 nucleotides matching TRBD1. CDR3 length: 19 amino acids. Trimming at V came to 7 bases and at J to 5 bases, leaving 23 bases not matched to a gene. Germline V gene data show CDR1 as LNHDA and CDR2 as SQIVND (reference sequence). The DNA for the CDR3 is TGTGCCAGTACCAATTGGGAGACAGGGTGGCTAGGAGGCTATCAGCCCCAGCATTTT. It codes for CASTNWETGWLGGYQPQHF.

This chain connects TRBV11-2 to TRBJ1-2, with 7 bases lining up with TRBD1. The CDR3 has 18 residues. V lost 1 base and J lost 4; bases outside the gene matches: 15. Germline CDR1 and CDR2: SGHAT and FQNNGV. In nucleotides, the CDR3 is TGTGCCAGCAGCTTAGGATGGGGCCTGACAGGGAGAGGCTATGGCTACACCTTC. Encoded protein: CASSLGWGLTGRGYGYTF.

In its sample, this clonotype was seen many times. This rearrangement joins TRBV4-1 to TRBJ1-5; no reliable D call. This CDR3 is 14 amino acids long. The germline gives CDR1 MGHRA, CDR2 YSYEKL. V lost 0 bases to trimming and J lost 4 bases, with 7 bases between them. Here the CDR3 DNA reads TGCGCCAGCAGCCAAGAGGCCCGTAATCAGCCCCAGCATTTT. As protein: CASSQEARNQPQHF.

This clonotype was counted many times. The rearrangement uses TRBV7-3 and TRBJ2-2; D perhaps matches TRBD2 (5 bases). Looked up from germline, CDR1 is SGHTA and CDR2 is FQGTGA. The length of the CDR3 is 15 residues. V lost 5 bases and J 4 bases, leaving 14 bases between the germline ends. In DNA, the CDR3 is TGTGCCAGCAGCCCCGGAACCGGAGGCACCGGGGAGCTGTTTTTT. It codes for CASSPGTGGTGELFF.

This sequence joins TRBV20-1 and TRBJ1-1; 7 bases map to TRBD1. V was clipped by 0 bases and J by 9 bases; unmatched bases: 10. Germline V gives CDR1 DFQATT, CDR2 SNEGSKA (reference sequence). CDR3 size: 14 residues. CDR3 nucleotide sequence: TGCAGTGCTAGAGAGCAGGGGGATCTTAGGAAAGCTTTCTTT. Translation gives CSAREQGDLRKAFF.